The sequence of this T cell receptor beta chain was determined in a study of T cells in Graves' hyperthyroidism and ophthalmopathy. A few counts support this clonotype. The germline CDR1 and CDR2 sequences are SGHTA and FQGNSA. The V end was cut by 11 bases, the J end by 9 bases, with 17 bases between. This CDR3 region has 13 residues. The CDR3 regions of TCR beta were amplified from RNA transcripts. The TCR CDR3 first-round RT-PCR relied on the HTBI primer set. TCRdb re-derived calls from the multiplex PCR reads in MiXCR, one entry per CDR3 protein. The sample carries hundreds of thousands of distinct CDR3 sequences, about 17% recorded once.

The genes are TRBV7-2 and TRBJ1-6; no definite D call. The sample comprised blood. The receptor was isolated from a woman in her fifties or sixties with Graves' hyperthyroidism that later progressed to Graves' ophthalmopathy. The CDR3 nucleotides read TGTGCCGGCAAGAGGGAATTAAGTTCACCCCTCCACTTT. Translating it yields CAGKRELSSPLHF.